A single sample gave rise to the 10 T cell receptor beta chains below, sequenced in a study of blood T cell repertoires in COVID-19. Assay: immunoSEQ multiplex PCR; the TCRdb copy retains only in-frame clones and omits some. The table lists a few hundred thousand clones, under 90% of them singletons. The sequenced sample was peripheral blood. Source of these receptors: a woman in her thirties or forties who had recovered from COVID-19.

DNA of the CDR3: TGTGCCAGCAGCGTCGGGGGGGGGACGAATACGCAGTATTTT. Protein: CASSVGGGTNTQYF. V usage is TRBV28 and J usage is TRBJ2-3; 8 bases agree with TRBD2. V lost 6 bases, J lost 7 bases, and 9 bases stayed unmatched. The germline V gene has CDR1 MDHEN and CDR2 SYDVKM. CDR3 length equals 14 residues.

The chain's CDR3 is CASSVAPQGSYTGELFF. Here the CDR3 DNA reads TGTGCCAGTAGTGTGGCTCCCCAGGGAAGTTACACCGGGGAGCTGTTTTTT. The chain has TRBV19 and TRBJ2-2, with D maybe TRBD1 (5 bases). V lost 5 bases and J lost 3, with 19 bases in between. Germline CDR1 LNHDA, CDR2 SQIVND (reference sequence). The CDR3 contains 17 residues.

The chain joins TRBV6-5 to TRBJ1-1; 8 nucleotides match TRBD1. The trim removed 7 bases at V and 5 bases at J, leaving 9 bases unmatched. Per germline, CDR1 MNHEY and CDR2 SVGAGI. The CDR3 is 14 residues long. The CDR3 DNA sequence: TGTGCCAGCATTTTCGGACAGGGTCCGACTGAAGCTTTCTTT. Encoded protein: CASIFGQGPTEAFF.

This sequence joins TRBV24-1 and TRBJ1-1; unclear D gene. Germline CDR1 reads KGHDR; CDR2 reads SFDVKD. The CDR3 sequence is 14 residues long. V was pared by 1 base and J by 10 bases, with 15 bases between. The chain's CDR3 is CATSDLSSPRGAFF. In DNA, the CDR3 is TGTGCCACCAGTGATTTATCCAGTCCTAGAGGAGCTTTCTTT.

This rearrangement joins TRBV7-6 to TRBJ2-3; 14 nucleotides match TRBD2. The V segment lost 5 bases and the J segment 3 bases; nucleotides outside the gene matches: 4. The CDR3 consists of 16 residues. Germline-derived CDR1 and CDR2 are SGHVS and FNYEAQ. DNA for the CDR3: TGTGCCAGCAGCCCCGGGACTAGCGGGAGAACAGATACGCAGTATTTT. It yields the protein CASSPGTSGRTDTQYF.

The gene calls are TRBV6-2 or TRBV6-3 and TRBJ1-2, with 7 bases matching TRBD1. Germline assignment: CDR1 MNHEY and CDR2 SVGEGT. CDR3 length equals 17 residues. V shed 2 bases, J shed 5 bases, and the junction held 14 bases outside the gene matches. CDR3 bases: TGTGCCAGCAGTTACCCGGGACAGAGTTTTACCTTATATGGCTACACCTTC. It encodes CASSYPGQSFTLYGYTF.

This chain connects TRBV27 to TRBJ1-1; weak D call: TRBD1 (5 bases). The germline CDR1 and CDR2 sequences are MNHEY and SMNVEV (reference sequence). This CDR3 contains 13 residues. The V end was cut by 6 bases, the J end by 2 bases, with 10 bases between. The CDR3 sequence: CASRRRGNTEAFF. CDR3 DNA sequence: TGTGCCAGCAGAAGAAGGGGAAACACTGAAGCTTTCTTT.

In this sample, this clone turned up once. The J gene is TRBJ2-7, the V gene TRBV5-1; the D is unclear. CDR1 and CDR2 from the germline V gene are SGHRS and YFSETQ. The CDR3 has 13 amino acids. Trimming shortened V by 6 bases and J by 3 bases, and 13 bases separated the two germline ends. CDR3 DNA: TGCGCCAGCAACCTCGCGTCCGGCTACGAGCAGTACTTC. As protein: CASNLASGYEQYF.

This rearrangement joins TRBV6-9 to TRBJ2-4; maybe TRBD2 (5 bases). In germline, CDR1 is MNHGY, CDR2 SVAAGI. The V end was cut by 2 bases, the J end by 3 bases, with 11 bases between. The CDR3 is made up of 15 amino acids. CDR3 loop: CASSYGWECKNIQYF. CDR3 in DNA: TGTGCCAGCAGTTATGGGTGGGAGTGCAAAAACATTCAGTACTTC.

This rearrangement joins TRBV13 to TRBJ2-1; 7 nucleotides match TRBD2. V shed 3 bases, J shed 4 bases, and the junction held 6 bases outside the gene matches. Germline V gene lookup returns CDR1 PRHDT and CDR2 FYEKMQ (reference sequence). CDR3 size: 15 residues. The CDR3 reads CASSLGGSAYNEQFF. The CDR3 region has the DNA TGTGCCAGCAGCTTGGGCGGGAGCGCTTACAATGAGCAGTTCTTC. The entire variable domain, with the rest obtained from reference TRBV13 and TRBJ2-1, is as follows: AAGVIQSPRHLIKEKRETATLKCYPIPRHDTVYWYQQGPGQDPQFLISFYEKMQSDKGSIPDRFSAQQFSDYHSELNMSSLELGDSALYFCASSLGGSAYNEQFFGPGTRLTVL.